This TCR beta chain came from a study of OX40 agonist ivuxolimab in advanced cancers. Across the study: Hepatocellular carcinoma, melanoma, renal cell or head and neck cancer occurred in dose-escalation patients.

V was cut by 4 bases and J by 3 bases, with 14 bases left in between. The CDR3 spans 15 residues. Germline V CDR1 and CDR2: SGHRS, YFSETQ. Profiled with immunoSEQ multiplex PCR; TCRdb holds only in-frame clones, not every one. The repertoire consists of some 70,000 clones, with approximately 90% occurring once and the leading ten covering 1.1%. This sequence joins TRBV5-1 and TRBJ2-1, with D possibly being TRBD2 (6 bases). The sample consisted of CD4+ or CD8+ T cells sorted from blood, taken in a trial of the OX40 agonist ivuxolimab. This clonotype was sampled from an adult with an advanced solid tumor such as melanoma, head and neck, liver or kidney cancer. DNA of the CDR3: TGCGCCAGCAGCCCGGAGGGCCGCGGCTACAATGAGCAGTTCTTC. Its protein is CASSPEGRGYNEQFF.